This is a list of T cell receptor beta chains from one sample in a study of cytomegalovirus exposure and HLA in healthy donors. Sequencing used immunoSEQ multiplex PCR; TCRdb keeps in-frame clones, though not all of them. This sample has 140,000 to 150,000 clones, with approximately 82% found just once. The sample comprised PBMCs. These receptors were taken from a woman aged 55-70 years in good health and CMV-seropositive. Both conserved end residues are part of each CDR3. A D gene is named only where the DNA matches it firmly. Only part of the rows carry a size: once, few, many, or a class if the clone is expanded.

clone size	CDR3 length	V gene	J gene	D gene	CDR3 DNA	CDR3 protein
-	16	TRBV11-3	TRBJ1-4	TRBD1	TGTGCCAGCAGCTTACAACAGGGGGAGGAAAATGAAAAACTGTTTTTT	CASSLQQGEENEKLFF
once	15	TRBV6-5	TRBJ2-7	-	TGTGCCAGCAGCCCGGGACTCAGGGTACCCTACGAGCAGTACTTC	CASSPGLRVPYEQYF
once	13	TRBV30	TRBJ2-7	TRBD1	TGTGCCTGGACCCCGGGACAGGGTTACGAGCAGTACTTC	CAWTPGQGYEQYF
-	14	TRBV7-9	TRBJ1-6	-	TGTGCCAGCAGCTTAGAGCCTGGACAGTCACCCCTCCACTTT	CASSLEPGQSPLHF
few	18	TRBV19	TRBJ1-1	-	TGTGCCAGTAGTATTGGGCCAGGAGGGGAGGTGGGTGTCACTGAAGCTTTCTTT	CASSIGPGGEVGVTEAFF
-	15	TRBV28	TRBJ2-7	TRBD1	TGTGCCAGCAGTTTATGGGGACAGGGGTCCCACGAGCAGTACTTC	CASSLWGQGSHEQYF
-	15	TRBV27	TRBJ2-7	TRBD1	TGTGCCAGCAGTGTCTTAACAGGGGGCTCCTACGAGCAGTACTTC	CASSVLTGGSYEQYF
-	15	TRBV7-9	TRBJ2-7	TRBD1	TGTGCCAGCAGCTCCCGACAGGGGGCTGGCTACGAGCAGTACTTC	CASSSRQGAGYEQYF
-	16	TRBV5-1	TRBJ2-7	TRBD1	TGCGCCAGCAGCTTGAGGCTTGGGACAGGGAACCACGAGCAGTACTTC	CASSLRLGTGNHEQYF
-	15	TRBV19	TRBJ2-3	TRBD1	TGTGCCAGTAGTCGCGTTGAGGGGGCCCGAGATACGCAGTATTTT	CASSRVEGARDTQYF
-	15	TRBV27	TRBJ2-7	-	TGTGCCAGCAGTTCTACGACAGGCCGCTCCTACGAGCAGTACTTC	CASSSTTGRSYEQYF
-	14	TRBV27	TRBJ2-7	-	TGTGCCAGCAGTTTATCGGGACTTTCCTACGAGCAGTACTTC	CASSLSGLSYEQYF
-	16	TRBV7-2	TRBJ2-5	-	TGTGCCAGCAGCTTTCCGAAATTTATGGGAGTGGAGACCCAGTACTTC	CASSFPKFMGVETQYF
-	14	TRBV28	TRBJ2-7	TRBD2	TGTGCCAGCAGAACCGGGACTAGCGGCTACGAGCAGTACTTC	CASRTGTSGYEQYF
few	13	TRBV6-5	TRBJ2-1	-	TGTGCCAGCACAGAAGGGACAAGGAATGAGCAGTTCTTC	CASTEGTRNEQFF
-	14	TRBV7-7	TRBJ2-2	-	TGTGCTAGCAGCTTATATCAGGGGACCGGGGAGCTGTTTTTT	CASSLYQGTGELFF
-	14	TRBV5-1	TRBJ2-1	TRBD2	TGCGCCAGCAGCTTGTTTAGCGGGAGTCGGGAGCAGTTCTTC	CASSLFSGSREQFF
-	13	TRBV7-9	TRBJ2-7	-	TGTGCCAGCAGTTTTACTGTCGACTACGAGCAGTACTTC	CASSFTVDYEQYF
once	11	TRBV11-3	TRBJ2-5	-	TGTGCCAGCAACGGCCAAGAGACCCAGTACTTC	CASNGQETQYF
-	15	TRBV7-3	TRBJ2-3	TRBD1	TGTGCCAGCAGCCCACAGGGGATTAGCACAGATACGCAGTATTTT	CASSPQGISTDTQYF
few	17	TRBV19	TRBJ1-4	-	TGTGCCAGTGGACCGCAAATAAGTAGGACAGCTTGGGAAAAACTGTTTTTT	CASGPQISRTAWEKLFF
once	17	TRBV10-1	TRBJ2-7	TRBD1	TGCGCCAGCAGTGAGTCATATTTAGGGACAGTCTCCTACGAGCAGTACTTC	CASSESYLGTVSYEQYF
few	16	TRBV13	TRBJ2-3	-	TGTGCCAGCAGCCCCCCTAAAAGCGCCCCCCCAGATACGCAGTATTTT	CASSPPKSAPPDTQYF
-	17	TRBV7-9	TRBJ2-2	TRBD1	TGTGCCAGCAGCTCCGCAGGACAGGGCTATGACACCGGGGAGCTGTTTTTT	CASSSAGQGYDTGELFF
-	14	TRBV30	TRBJ2-2	TRBD1	TGTGCCTGTAAGGGACAGTGGAACACCGGGGAGCTGTTTTTT	CACKGQWNTGELFF
-	15	TRBV2	TRBJ1-4	TRBD1	TGTGCCAGCAGGATATCCGGGACAGGGGGTGAAAAACTGTTTTTT	CASRISGTGGEKLFF
-	12	TRBV10-3	TRBJ1-1	TRBD1	TGTGCCATGGGGACAGAGAACACTGAAGCTTTCTTT	CAMGTENTEAFF